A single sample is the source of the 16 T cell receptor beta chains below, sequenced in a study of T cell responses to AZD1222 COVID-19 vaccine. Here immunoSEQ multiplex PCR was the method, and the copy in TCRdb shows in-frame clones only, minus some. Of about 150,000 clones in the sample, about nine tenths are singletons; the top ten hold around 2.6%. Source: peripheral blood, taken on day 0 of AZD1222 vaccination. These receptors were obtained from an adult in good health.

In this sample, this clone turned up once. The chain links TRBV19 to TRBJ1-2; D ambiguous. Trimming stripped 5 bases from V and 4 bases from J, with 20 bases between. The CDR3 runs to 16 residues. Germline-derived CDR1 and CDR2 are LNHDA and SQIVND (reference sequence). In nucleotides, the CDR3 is TGTGCCAGTAGTTACAGTAGCGTCGGCGCCTCCTATGGCTACACCTTC. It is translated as CASSYSSVGASYGYTF. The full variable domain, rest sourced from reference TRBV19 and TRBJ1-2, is DGGITQSPKYLFRKEGQNVTLSCEQNLNHDAMYWYRQDPGQGLRLIYYSQIVNDFQKGDIAEGYSVSREKKESFPLTVTSAQKNPTAFYLCASSYSSVGASYGYTFGSGTRLTVV.

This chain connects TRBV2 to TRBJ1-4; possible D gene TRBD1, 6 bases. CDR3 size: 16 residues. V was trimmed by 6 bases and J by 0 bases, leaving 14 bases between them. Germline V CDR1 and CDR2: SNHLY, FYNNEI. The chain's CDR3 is CASSSGDKATNEKLFF. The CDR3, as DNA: TGTGCCAGCAGCTCAGGGGACAAAGCAACTAATGAAAAACTGTTTTTT.

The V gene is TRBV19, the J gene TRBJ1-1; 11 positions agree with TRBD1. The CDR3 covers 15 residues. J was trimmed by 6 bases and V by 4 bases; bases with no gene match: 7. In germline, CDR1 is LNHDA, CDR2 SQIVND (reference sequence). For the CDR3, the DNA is TGTGCCAGTAGTAGGGTGGACAGGGGGCACTCTGAAGCTTTCTTT. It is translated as CASSRVDRGHSEAFF.

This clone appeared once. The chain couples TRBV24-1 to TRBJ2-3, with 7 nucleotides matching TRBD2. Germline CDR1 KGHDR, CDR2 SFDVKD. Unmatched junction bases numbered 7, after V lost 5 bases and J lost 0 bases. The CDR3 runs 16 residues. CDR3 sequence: CATSGGSSGSTDTQYF. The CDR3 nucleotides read TGTGCCACCAGTGGCGGATCTAGCGGTAGCACAGATACGCAGTATTTT.

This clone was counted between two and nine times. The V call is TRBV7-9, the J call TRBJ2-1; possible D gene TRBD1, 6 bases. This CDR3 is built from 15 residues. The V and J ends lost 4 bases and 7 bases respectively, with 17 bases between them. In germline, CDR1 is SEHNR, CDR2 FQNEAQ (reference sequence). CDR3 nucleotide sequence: TGTGCCAGCAGCTCATTAGTGGGGGCGAAAAATGAGCAGTTCTTC. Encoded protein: CASSSLVGAKNEQFF.

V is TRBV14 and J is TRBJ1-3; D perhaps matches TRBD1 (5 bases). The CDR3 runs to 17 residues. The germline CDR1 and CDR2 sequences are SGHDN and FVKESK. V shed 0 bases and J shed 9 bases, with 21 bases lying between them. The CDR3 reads CASSQDWGVKKGSTIYF. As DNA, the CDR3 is TGTGCCAGCAGCCAAGATTGGGGAGTTAAAAAGGGGAGCACCATATATTTT.

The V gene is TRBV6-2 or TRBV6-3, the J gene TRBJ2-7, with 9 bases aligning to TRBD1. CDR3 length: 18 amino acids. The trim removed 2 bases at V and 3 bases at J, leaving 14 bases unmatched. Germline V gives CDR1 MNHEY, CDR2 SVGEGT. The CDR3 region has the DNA TGTGCCAGCAGTTACCGTACCGGGACAGGGAAAGGTTTCTACGAGCAGTACTTC. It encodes CASSYRTGTGKGFYEQYF.

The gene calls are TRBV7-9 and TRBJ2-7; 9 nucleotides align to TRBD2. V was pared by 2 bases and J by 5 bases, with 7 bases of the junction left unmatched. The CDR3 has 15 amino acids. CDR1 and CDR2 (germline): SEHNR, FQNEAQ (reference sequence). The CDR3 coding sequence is TGTGCCAGCAGCTTATCCCAGCGGGAGGCGGACGAGCAGTACTTC. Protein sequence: CASSLSQREADEQYF. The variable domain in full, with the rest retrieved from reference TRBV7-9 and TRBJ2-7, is DTGVSQNPRHKITKRGQNVTFRCDPISEHNRLYWYRQTLGQGPEFLTYFQNEAQLEKSRLLSDRFSAERPKGSFSTLEIQRTEQGDSAMYLCASSLSQREADEQYFGPGTRLTVT.

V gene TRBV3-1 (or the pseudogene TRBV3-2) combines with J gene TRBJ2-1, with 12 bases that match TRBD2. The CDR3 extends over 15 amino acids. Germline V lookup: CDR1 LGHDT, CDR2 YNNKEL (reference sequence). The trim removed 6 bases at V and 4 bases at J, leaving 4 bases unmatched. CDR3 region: CASSLAGGPYNEQFF. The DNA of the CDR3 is TGTGCCAGCAGTCTAGCGGGAGGGCCGTACAATGAGCAGTTCTTC.

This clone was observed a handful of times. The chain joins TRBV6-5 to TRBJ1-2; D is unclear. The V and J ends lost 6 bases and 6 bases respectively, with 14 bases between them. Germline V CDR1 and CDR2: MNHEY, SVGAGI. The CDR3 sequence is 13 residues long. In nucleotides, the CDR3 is TGTGCCAGCAGAGTAGGGATCGACGATGGCTACACCTTC. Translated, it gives CASRVGIDDGYTF.

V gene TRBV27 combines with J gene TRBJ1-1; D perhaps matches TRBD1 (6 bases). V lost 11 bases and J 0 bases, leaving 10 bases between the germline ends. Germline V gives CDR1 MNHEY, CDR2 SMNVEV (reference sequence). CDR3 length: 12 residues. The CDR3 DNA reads TGTGCCGTCGGACAGCTGAACACTGAAGCTTTCTTT. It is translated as CAVGQLNTEAFF.

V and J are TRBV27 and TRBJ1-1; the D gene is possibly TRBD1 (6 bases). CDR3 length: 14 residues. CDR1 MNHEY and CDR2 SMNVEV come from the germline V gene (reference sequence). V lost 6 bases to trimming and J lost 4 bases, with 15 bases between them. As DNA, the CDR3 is TGTGCCAGCAGGACACAGGGCGCGAGCACTGAAGCTTTCTTT. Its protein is CASRTQGASTEAFF.

Here the CDR3 reads CSVAVGWGGNTEAFF. The CDR3 bases are TGCAGCGTTGCCGTTGGGTGGGGGGGCAACACTGAAGCTTTCTTT. This chain joins TRBV29-1 and TRBJ1-1, with D perhaps matching TRBD1 (6 bases). V shed 4 bases and J shed 2 bases, with 17 bases lying between them. The CDR3 length is 15 residues. CDR1 is SQVTM and CDR2 is ANQGSEA in the germline V gene.

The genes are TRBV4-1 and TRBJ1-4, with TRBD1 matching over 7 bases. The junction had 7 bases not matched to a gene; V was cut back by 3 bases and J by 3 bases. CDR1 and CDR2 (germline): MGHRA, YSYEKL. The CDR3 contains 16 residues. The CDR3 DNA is TGCGCCAGCAGCCAGGGGACAGCCGGCCCTAATGAAAAACTGTTTTTT. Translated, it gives CASSQGTAGPNEKLFF.

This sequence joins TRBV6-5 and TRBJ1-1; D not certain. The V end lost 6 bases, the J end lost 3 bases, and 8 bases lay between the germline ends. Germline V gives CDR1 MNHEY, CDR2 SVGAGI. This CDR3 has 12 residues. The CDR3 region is CASSLGDTEAFF. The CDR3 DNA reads TGTGCCAGCAGCCTCGGAGACACTGAAGCTTTCTTT.

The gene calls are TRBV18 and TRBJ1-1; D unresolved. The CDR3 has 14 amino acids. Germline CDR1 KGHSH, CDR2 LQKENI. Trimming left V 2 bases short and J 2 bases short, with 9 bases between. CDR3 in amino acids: CASSPERKNTEAFF. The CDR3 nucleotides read TGTGCCAGCTCACCAGAGAGGAAAAACACTGAAGCTTTCTTT.